This T cell receptor (beta chain) was profiled in a study of T cell responses to AZD1222 COVID-19 vaccine. The protocol was immunoSEQ multiplex PCR, while the TCRdb copy is restricted to in-frame clones and leaves out a portion. The profile shows around 130,000 clones, 86% of them singletons. Findings and limits, study-wide: Seropositive AZD1222 recipients at baseline numbered only five or six.

The germline CDR1 and CDR2 sequences are LNHDA and SQIVND (reference sequence). The germline V and J ends were trimmed by 3 bases and 7 bases, with 9 bases remaining between them. This CDR3 is built from 12 residues. Comments on this clone: Its cognate antigen is unknown.

This sample comprised peripheral blood, obtained on day 0 of AZD1222 vaccination. The rearrangement uses TRBV19 and TRBJ1-2, with a weak D call TRBD1 (5 bases). This clonotype was obtained from an adult in good health. In DNA form, the CDR3 reads TGTGCCAGTAGTATGGCCAGGGCTGGCTACACCTTC. This codes for CASSMARAGYTF.